Listed below are T cell receptor beta chains from one sample, sequenced in a study of blood T cell repertoires in COVID-19. Some clones are missing from TCRdb's copy, which holds only in-frame ones; the method was immunoSEQ multiplex PCR. Of some 150,000 clones detected, roughly 85% appear once; the ten largest clones hold 2.5% to 4%. Sequencing was performed on peripheral blood. The receptor set was obtained from a man in his 70s with acute or convalescent COVID-19. The CDR3 runs from the conserved cysteine through the conserved F or W. D genes are given only for firm matches. Not every row has a clone size; where given, it reads once, few, many or a size class.

j_call	v_call	clone_size	d_call	cdr3_nt	cdr3_aa
TRBJ2-1	TRBV4-3	.	.	TGCGCCAGCATCAAGATTAGCCCCTACTCCTACAATGAGCAGTTCTTC	CASIKISPYSYNEQFF
TRBJ2-1	TRBV19	.	TRBD1	TGTGCCAGTAATGGACAGGGAAACAATGAGCAGTTCTTC	CASNGQGNNEQFF
TRBJ2-5	TRBV28	.	TRBD1	TGTGCCAGCAGTCCCCCGGACAGGGATCGAGAGACCCAGTACTTC	CASSPPDRDRETQYF
TRBJ2-1	TRBV3-1/TRBV3-2	.	TRBD2	TGTGCCAGCAGTCGGACTAGCGGGATCTACAATGAGCAGTTCTTC	CASSRTSGIYNEQFF
TRBJ2-5	TRBV27	.	TRBD1	TGTGCCAGCAGGAGACCCGGGGCAGGGGGCGAGACCCAGTACTTC	CASRRPGAGGETQYF
TRBJ2-7	TRBV4-3	once	.	TGCGCCAGCAGCCAAAGAACGGGAGCGGACTACGAGCAGTACTTC	CASSQRTGADYEQYF
TRBJ1-1	TRBV10-3	once	.	TGTGCCATCAGTGAGTTACAGGGTCTTGGGGACACTGAAGCTTTCTTT	CAISELQGLGDTEAFF
TRBJ2-1	TRBV10-3	.	.	TGTGCCATCAGTGATCAAGGGGTCGGCGAGCAGTTCTTC	CAISDQGVGEQFF
TRBJ2-3	TRBV7-3	once	TRBD2	TGTGCCAGCAGCCAAGCGGGAGGCACAGATACGCAGTATTTT	CASSQAGGTDTQYF
TRBJ1-5	TRBV19	.	TRBD1	TGTGCCACATCGACAGGGAAGGGCAATCAGCCCCAGCATTTT	CATSTGKGNQPQHF
TRBJ2-7	TRBV3-1/TRBV3-2	.	.	TGTGCCAGCAGCCAAGAACTACCGGGAGCAGCCTACGAGCAGTACTTC	CASSQELPGAAYEQYF
TRBJ1-2	TRBV28	.	.	TGTGCCAGCAGTTTAAACTTAGCTAACTATGGCTACACCTTC	CASSLNLANYGYTF
TRBJ2-7	TRBV7-2	.	TRBD2	TGTGCCAGCAGCTTATCGGGGGGAGCGGGAGTCGAGCAGTACTTC	CASSLSGGAGVEQYF
TRBJ2-7	TRBV18	.	TRBD1	TGTGCCAGCTCACCGGGACAGGTCATCTACGAGCAGTACTTC	CASSPGQVIYEQYF
TRBJ2-1	TRBV5-1	.	TRBD1	TGCGCCAGCACCATGGGGACAGCTACCTACAATGAGCAGTTCTTC	CASTMGTATYNEQFF
TRBJ2-5	TRBV9	once	.	TGTGCCAGCAGCTCTCCCCAGGGGACCACGGGAGAGACCCAGTACTTC	CASSSPQGTTGETQYF
TRBJ1-5	TRBV28	few	TRBD1	TGTGCCAACAAGGGACAGGGGGCTGATCAGCCCCAGCATTTT	CANKGQGADQPQHF
TRBJ2-1	TRBV4-3	.	TRBD2	TGCGCCAGCAGCCACCCAGGGACTAGCGGGAGCCATGAGCAGTTCTTC	CASSHPGTSGSHEQFF
TRBJ2-3	TRBV19	.	TRBD1	TGTGCCAGTACCGAGGACAGGGCCTCTAGCACAGATACGCAGTATTTT	CASTEDRASSTDTQYF
TRBJ2-5	TRBV4-3	few	.	TGCGCCAGCAGCCGAGACCTACAGGGATACCAAGAGACCCAGTACTTC	CASSRDLQGYQETQYF
TRBJ2-7	TRBV3-1/TRBV3-2	.	TRBD1	TGTGCCAGCAGCCAGGGACAGGGGGAGCAGTACTTC	CASSQGQGEQYF
TRBJ2-7	TRBV4-2	.	.	TGTGCCAGCAGCCAAGGTGGCGGGACCGTCCACGAGCAGTACTTC	CASSQGGGTVHEQYF
TRBJ2-7	TRBV10-3	.	.	TGTGCCATCAGTGTAACTCGGACAGACGAGCAGTACTTC	CAISVTRTDEQYF
TRBJ1-2	TRBV4-2	.	.	TGTGCCAGCAGCCAAGAAACTCGCTATGGCTACACCTTC	CASSQETRYGYTF
TRBJ2-1	TRBV29-1	once	TRBD1	TGCAGCGTTGACAGGGGGTATGAGCAGTTCTTC	CSVDRGYEQFF
TRBJ2-7	TRBV14	.	TRBD2	TGTGCCAGCAGCCAAGATTTGGCTAGCGGGAGGGCCGGCGAGCAGTACTTC	CASSQDLASGRAGEQYF
TRBJ2-5	TRBV9	.	.	TGTGCCAGTACCCCGGGAGCGAGAGGGGAGACCCAGTACTTC	CASTPGARGETQYF
TRBJ2-2	TRBV5-1	.	TRBD1	TGCGCCAGCAGCGCCTCCGGGACAGGGAACACCGGGGAGCTGTTTTTT	CASSASGTGNTGELFF
TRBJ1-1	TRBV6-2/TRBV6-3	.	TRBD1	TGTGCCAGCAGTCCGGACAGGGGGCTCTCTGAAGCTTTCTTT	CASSPDRGLSEAFF
TRBJ1-4	TRBV4-3	.	TRBD1	TGCGCCAGCAGCCAAGGGGGACAGGGCTCTAATGAAAAACTGTTTTTT	CASSQGGQGSNEKLFF
TRBJ2-1	TRBV7-2	.	.	TGTGCCAGCTACTTAACGGGAAGCTCCTACAATGAGCAGTTCTTC	CASYLTGSSYNEQFF
TRBJ2-5	TRBV11-1	.	.	TGTGCCAGCAGCTTAGTAGAGCGGCGGGGCGAGGAGACCCAGTACTTC	CASSLVERRGEETQYF
TRBJ2-5	TRBV19	few	.	TGTGCCAGTAGTAGCGGGACGGTTCAAGAGACCCAGTACTTC	CASSSGTVQETQYF
TRBJ1-2	TRBV15	.	.	TGTGCCACCAGCAGAGAGGGAGGGCAGGGGCATGGCTACACCTTC	CATSREGGQGHGYTF
TRBJ1-2	TRBV6-1	.	TRBD1	TGTGCCAGCAGTGAAACCACAGGGGGCGCATATGGCTACACCTTC	CASSETTGGAYGYTF
TRBJ2-1	TRBV21-1	.	.	TGTGCCAGCAGCAAACCAGTTACGCTCAGTCCCTACAATGAGCAGTTCTTC	CASSKPVTLSPYNEQFF
TRBJ2-5	TRBV5-1	.	.	TGCGCCAGCAGCTTGAACCCGGGAGAAGAGACCCAGTACTTC	CASSLNPGEETQYF
TRBJ1-1	TRBV19	.	TRBD1	TGTGCCAGTAGCCATACAGGGGTAGGACACACTGAAGCTTTCTTT	CASSHTGVGHTEAFF
TRBJ2-7	TRBV7-3	.	TRBD1	TGTGCCAGCAGTTTACAGGGGCCGTCCTACGAGCAGTACTTC	CASSLQGPSYEQYF
TRBJ1-4	TRBV27	.	.	TGTGCCAGCAGCCGTATACAAACTAATGAAAAACTGTTTTTT	CASSRIQTNEKLFF
TRBJ1-6	TRBV6-5	.	TRBD1	TGTGCCAGCAGAACAGGACAGGGCAATTCACCCCTCCACTTT	CASRTGQGNSPLHF